This T cell receptor (beta chain) was documented in a study of response to subunit inactivated influenza vaccine. Study results and caveats: Few additional T cells are recruited per seasonal influenza vaccination, authors suggested.

TCRdb passed the RT-PCR reads through MiXCR, listing each CDR3 protein once. The sample includes roughly 180,000 distinct CDR3 sequences, about a tenth seen only once; the top ten take approximately 10%. This clonotype was found a few times. As yet, its antigen is unknown. This receptor was identified in a man in his fifties who received an inactivated influenza vaccine. The sequencing here drew on non-naive T cells sorted from PBMCs, taken on the day of vaccination.

The CDR3 DNA sequence: TGTGCCAGCAGCCATCCTCCGGGACAGGGGAACTATGGCTACACCTTC. Encoded protein: CASSHPPGQGNYGYTF. The gene calls are TRBV9 and TRBJ1-2; 10 bases agree with TRBD1. V lost 4 bases and J lost 2; bases outside the gene matches: 8. The CDR3 contains 16 residues. Germline V CDR1 and CDR2: SGDLS, YYNGEE.